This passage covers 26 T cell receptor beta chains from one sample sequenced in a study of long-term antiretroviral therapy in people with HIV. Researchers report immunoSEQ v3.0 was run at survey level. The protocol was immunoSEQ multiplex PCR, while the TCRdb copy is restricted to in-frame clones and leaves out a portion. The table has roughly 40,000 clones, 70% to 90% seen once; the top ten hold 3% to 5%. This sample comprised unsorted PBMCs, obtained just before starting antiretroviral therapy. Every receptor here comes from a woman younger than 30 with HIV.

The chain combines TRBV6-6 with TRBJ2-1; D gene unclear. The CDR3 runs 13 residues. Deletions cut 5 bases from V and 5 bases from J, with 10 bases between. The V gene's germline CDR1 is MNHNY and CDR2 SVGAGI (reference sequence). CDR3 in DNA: TGTGCCAGCAGTGACGACTTCGACAATGAGCAGTTCTTC. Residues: CASSDDFDNEQFF.

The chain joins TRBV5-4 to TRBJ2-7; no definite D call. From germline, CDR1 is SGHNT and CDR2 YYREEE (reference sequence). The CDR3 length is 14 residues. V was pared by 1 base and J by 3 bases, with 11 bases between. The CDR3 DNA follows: TGTGCCAGCAGCTTGACCTCCTTTAACTACGAGCAGTACTTC. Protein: CASSLTSFNYEQYF.

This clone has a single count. The CDR3 DNA is TGTGCCAGCAGCTCCTCTCCTAGCGGGAGCACAGATACGCAGTATTTT. The encoded protein is CASSSSPSGSTDTQYF. The J gene is TRBJ2-3, the V gene TRBV7-3, with 8 bases that match TRBD2. The V and J ends lost 4 bases and 0 bases, in that order; junction bases with no gene match: 6. The CDR3 runs 16 residues. Germline lookup yields CDR1 SGHTA and CDR2 FQGTGA.

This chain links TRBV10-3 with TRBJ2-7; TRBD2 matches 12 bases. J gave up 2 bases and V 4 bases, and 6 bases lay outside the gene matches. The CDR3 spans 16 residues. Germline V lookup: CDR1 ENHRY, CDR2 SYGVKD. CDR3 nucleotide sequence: TGTGCCATCAGTGGGACTAGCGGGACACTCACCTACGAGCAGTACTTC. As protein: CAISGTSGTLTYEQYF.

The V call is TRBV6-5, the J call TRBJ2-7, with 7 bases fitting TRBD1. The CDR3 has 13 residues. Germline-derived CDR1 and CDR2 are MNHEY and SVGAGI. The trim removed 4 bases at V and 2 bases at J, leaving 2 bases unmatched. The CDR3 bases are TGTGCCAGCAGTTCGACAGGGACCTACGAGCAGTACTTC. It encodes CASSSTGTYEQYF.

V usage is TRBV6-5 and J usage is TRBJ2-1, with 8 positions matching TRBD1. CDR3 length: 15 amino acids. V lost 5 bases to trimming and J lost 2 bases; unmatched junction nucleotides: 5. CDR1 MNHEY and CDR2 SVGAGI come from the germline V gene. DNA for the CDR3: TGTGCCAGCAGTCCGGACAGGGAGGCCTACAATGAGCAGTTCTTC. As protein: CASSPDREAYNEQFF.

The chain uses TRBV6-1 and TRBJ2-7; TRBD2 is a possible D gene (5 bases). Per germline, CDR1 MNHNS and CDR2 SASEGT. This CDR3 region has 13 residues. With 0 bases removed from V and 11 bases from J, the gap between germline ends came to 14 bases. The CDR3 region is CASSEAPGNKEYF. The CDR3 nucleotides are TGTGCCAGCAGTGAAGCGCCGGGAAACAAGGAGTACTTC.

CDR3: CASSSGSGITDTQYF. In nucleotides, the CDR3 is TGTGCCAGCAGCTCCGGGAGCGGGATCACAGATACGCAGTATTTT. This chain connects TRBV7-2 to TRBJ2-3, with 7 bases identical to TRBD2. J gave up 2 bases and V 4 bases, and 6 bases lay outside the gene matches. Per germline, CDR1 SGHTA and CDR2 FQGNSA. The length of the CDR3 is 15 residues.

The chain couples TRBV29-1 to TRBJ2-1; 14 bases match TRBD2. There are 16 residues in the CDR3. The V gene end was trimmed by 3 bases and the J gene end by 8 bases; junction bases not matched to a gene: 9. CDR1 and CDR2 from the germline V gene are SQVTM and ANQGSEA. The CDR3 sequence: CSVEFGLAGGWYEQFF. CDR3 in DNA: TGCAGCGTTGAGTTTGGACTAGCGGGAGGATGGTATGAGCAGTTCTTC.

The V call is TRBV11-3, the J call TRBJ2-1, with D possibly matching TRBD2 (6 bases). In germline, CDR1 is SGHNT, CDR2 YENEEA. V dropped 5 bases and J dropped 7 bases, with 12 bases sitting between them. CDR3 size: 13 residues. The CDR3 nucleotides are TGTGCCAGCAGCCCGGACTATTCGAATGAGCAGTTCTTC. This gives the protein CASSPDYSNEQFF.

The CDR3 spells CASSFRVGPEAGELFF. The CDR3 DNA reads as TGTGCCAGCAGCTTCCGAGTGGGCCCCGAGGCCGGGGAGCTGTTTTTT. This sequence joins TRBV11-3 and TRBJ2-2; D call uncertain. This CDR3 spans 16 amino acids. In germline, CDR1 is SGHNT, CDR2 YENEEA. V shed 3 bases and J shed 6 bases, with 17 bases lying between them.

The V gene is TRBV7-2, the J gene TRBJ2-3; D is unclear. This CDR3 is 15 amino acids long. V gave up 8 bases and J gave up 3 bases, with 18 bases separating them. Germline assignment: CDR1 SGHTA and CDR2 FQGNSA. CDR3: CASLLGAGETDTQYF. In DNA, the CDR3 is TGTGCCAGCCTATTGGGCGCTGGGGAAACAGATACGCAGTATTTT.

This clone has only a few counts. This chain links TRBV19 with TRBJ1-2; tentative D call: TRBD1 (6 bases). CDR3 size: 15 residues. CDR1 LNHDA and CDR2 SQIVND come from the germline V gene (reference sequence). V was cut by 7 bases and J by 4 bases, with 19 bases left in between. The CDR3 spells CASIAHPGQAYGYTF. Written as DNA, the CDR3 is TGTGCCAGTATTGCTCATCCGGGACAAGCCTATGGCTACACCTTC.

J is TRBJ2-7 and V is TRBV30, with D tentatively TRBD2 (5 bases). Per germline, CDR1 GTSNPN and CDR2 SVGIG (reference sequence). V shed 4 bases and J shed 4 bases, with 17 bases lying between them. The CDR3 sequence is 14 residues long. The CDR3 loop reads CAWTPAGIPYEQYF. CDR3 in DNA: TGTGCCTGGACCCCAGCCGGGATTCCATACGAGCAGTACTTC.

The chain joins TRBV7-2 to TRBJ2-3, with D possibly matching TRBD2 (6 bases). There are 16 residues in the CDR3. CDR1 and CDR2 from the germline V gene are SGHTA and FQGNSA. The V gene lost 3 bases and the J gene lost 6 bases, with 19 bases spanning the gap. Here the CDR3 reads CASSFDLAPAPDTQYF. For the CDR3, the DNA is TGTGCCAGCAGCTTTGATCTAGCGCCCGCCCCGGATACGCAGTATTTT.

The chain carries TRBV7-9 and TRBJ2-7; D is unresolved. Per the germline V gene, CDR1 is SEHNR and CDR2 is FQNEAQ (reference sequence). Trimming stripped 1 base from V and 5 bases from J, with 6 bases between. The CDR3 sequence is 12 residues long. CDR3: CASSLVSNEQYF. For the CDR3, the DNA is TGTGCCAGCAGCTTAGTGTCCAACGAGCAGTACTTC. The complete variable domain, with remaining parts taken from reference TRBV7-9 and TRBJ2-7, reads DTGVSQNPRHKITKRGQNVTFRCDPISEHNRLYWYRQTLGQGPEFLTYFQNEAQLEKSRLLSDRFSAERPKGSFSTLEIQRTEQGDSAMYLCASSLVSNEQYFGPGTRLTVT.

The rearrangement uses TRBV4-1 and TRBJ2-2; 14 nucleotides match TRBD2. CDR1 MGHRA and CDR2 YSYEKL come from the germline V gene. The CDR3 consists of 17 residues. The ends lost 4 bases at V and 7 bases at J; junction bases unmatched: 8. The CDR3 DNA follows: TGCGCCAGCAGCCTGGGACTAGCGGGAGAGTGGGACGGGGAGCTGTTTTTT. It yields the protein CASSLGLAGEWDGELFF.

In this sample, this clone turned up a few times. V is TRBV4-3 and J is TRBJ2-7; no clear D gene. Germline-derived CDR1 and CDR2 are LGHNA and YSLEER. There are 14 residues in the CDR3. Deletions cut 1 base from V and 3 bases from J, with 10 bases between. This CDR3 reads CASSQGLQSYEQYF. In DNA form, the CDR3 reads TGCGCCAGCAGCCAAGGGTTACAGAGCTACGAGCAGTACTTC.

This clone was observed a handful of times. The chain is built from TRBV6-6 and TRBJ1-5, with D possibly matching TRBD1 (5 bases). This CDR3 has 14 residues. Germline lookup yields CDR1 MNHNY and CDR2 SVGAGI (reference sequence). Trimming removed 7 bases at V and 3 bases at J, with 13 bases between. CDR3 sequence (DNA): TGTGCCAGCATTTCTTTGGGGCCCAATCAGCCCCAGCATTTT. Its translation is CASISLGPNQPQHF.

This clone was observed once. CDR3 protein: CASSLVGGQETQYF. CDR3 nucleotide sequence: TGTGCCAGCAGTCTGGTGGGCGGGCAAGAGACCCAGTACTTC. This chain links TRBV27 with TRBJ2-5; TRBD2 might be the D (5 bases). Germline V lookup: CDR1 MNHEY, CDR2 SMNVEV (reference sequence). The CDR3 is 14 amino acids. Trimming left V 5 bases short and J 2 bases short, with 12 bases between.

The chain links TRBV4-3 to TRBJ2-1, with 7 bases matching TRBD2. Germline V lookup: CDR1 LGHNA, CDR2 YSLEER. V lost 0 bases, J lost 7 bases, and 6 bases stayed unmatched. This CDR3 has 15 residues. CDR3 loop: CASSQDSGLGNEQFF. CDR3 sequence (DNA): TGCGCCAGCAGCCAAGATAGCGGGCTCGGGAATGAGCAGTTCTTC.

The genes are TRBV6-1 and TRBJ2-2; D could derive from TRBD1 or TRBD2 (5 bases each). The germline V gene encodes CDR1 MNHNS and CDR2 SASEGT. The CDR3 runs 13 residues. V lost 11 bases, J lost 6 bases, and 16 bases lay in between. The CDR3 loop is CAGSPGFSGELFF. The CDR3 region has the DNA TGTGCCGGGAGTCCAGGGTTTTCCGGGGAGCTGTTTTTT.

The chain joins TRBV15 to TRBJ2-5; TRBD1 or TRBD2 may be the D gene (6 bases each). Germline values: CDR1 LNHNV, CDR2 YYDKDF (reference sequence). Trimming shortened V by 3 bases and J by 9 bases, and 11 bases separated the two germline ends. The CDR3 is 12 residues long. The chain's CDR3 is CATSSLRGAQYF. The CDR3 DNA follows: TGTGCCACCAGCAGCCTTAGGGGGGCCCAGTACTTC. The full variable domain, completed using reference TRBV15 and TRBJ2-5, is DAMVIQNPRYQVTQFGKPVTLSCSQTLNHNVMYWYQQKSSQAPKLLFHYYDKDFNNEADTPDNFQSRRPNTSFCFLDIRSPGLGDTAMYLCATSSLRGAQYFGPGTRLLVL.

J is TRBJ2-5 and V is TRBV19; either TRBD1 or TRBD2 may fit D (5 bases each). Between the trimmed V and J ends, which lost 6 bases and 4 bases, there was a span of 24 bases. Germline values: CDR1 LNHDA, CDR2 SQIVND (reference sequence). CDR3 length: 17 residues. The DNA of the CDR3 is TGTGCCAGTAGCCGAGACGAGGGGATACTACCGGGAGAGACCCAGTACTTC. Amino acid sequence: CASSRDEGILPGETQYF.

The CDR3 sequence is CASSLEVRGSPGTGELFF. CDR3 DNA sequence: TGTGCCAGCAGCTTAGAAGTACGCGGGAGCCCCGGGACCGGGGAGCTGTTTTTT. This chain links TRBV13 with TRBJ2-2; 7 bases are a match to TRBD2. V lost 1 base to trimming and J lost 5 bases; unmatched junction nucleotides: 13. The CDR3 loop spans 18 amino acids. Germline V lookup: CDR1 PRHDT, CDR2 FYEKMQ (reference sequence).

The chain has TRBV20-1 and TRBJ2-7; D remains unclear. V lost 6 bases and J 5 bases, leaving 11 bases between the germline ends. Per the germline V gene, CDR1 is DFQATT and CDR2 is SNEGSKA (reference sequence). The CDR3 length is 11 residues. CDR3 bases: TGCAGTGCCCCCCGAGAAGACGAGCAGTACTTC. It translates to CSAPREDEQYF.